The clone carrying this T cell receptor (beta chain) was observed once. The data derive from a study of blood T cell repertoires in COVID-19. Study overall: The United States, Italy and Spain supplied acute and convalescent COVID-19 samples.

The germline V gene encodes CDR1 MNHGY and CDR2 SAAAGT. The CDR3 is made up of 14 amino acids. V lost 6 bases, J lost 5 bases, and 1 base stayed unmatched. Methods used by the authors: For nucleated cells, counts were estimated from reference gene primer amplification. TCRdb's table, derived via immunoSEQ multiplex PCR, lists solely in-frame clones and lacks some. V and J calls and clone size are given by that table; D and trimming were obtained from the DNA. The sample has roughly 230,000 clones; more than 65% are singletons. Sequencing was done on a sample of peripheral blood. The V call is TRBV6-8, the J call TRBJ1-6, with 10 bases lining up with TRBD1. This TCR came from a woman of 80 years or more with acute or convalescent COVID-19. The CDR3 loop is CASRTGGNNSPLHF. Written as DNA, the CDR3 is TGTGCCAGCAGGACAGGGGGCAATAATTCACCCCTCCACTTT.